This T cell receptor (beta chain) was found in a study of identical twins. TCRdb analysed the 5' RACE reads with MiXCR anew, one entry per CDR3 protein. The sample has 750,000 to 950,000 distinct CDR3 sequences, 12% seen once. Between the trimmed V and J ends, which lost 5 bases and 1 base, there was a span of 15 bases. The CDR3 is 15 amino acids. Note on this clonotype: Its matching antigen is unknown.

Study outcomes and limitations: Carriage of fewer insertions was seen in abundant cord blood beta clonotypes, whereas memory repertoires showed none. Zero-insertion results could be subject to partial confounding by invariant MAIT and iNKT cells. The study found weaker excess twin sharing in beta out-of-frame sequences.

These same records also appear under a second study, on yellow fever vaccine responses in identical twins.

Sequenced material: PBMCs. The TCR sequence derives from a woman aged 18 to 35 in good health. The V gene is TRBV12-3 or TRBV12-4, the J gene TRBJ2-7; D could derive from TRBD1 or TRBD2 (6 bases each). The CDR3 nucleotides read TGTGCCAGCAGTGTATACACAGGGAGGTCCTACGAGCAGTACTTC. This gives the protein CASSVYTGRSYEQYF.